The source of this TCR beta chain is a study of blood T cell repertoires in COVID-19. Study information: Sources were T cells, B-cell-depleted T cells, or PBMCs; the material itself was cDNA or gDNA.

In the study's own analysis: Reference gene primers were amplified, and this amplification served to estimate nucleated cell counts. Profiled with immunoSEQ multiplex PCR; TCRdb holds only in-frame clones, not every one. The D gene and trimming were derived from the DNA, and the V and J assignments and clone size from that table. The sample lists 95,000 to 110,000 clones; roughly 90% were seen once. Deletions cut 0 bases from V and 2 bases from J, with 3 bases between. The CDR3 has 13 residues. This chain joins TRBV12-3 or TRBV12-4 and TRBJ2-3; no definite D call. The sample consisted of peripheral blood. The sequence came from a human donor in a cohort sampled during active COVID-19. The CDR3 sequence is CASSLAYTDTQYF. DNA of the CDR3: TGTGCCAGCAGTTTAGCGTACACAGATACGCAGTATTTT.